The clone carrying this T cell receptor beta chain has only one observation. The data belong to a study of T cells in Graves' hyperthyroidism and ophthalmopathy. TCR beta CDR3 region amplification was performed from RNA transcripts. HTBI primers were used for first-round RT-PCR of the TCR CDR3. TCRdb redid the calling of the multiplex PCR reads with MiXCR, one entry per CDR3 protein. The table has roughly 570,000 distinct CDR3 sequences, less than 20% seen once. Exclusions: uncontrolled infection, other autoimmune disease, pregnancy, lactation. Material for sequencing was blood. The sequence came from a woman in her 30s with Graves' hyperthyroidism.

The CDR3 bases are TGCGCCAGCAGCCGGGGCAGCGGATACAATGAGCAGTTCTTC. Its translation: CASSRGSGYNEQFF. The V call is TRBV4-1, the J call TRBJ2-1; D may correspond to TRBD1 or TRBD2 (5 bases each). V lost 4 bases and J lost 4, with 11 bases in between. Germline-derived CDR1 and CDR2 are MGHRA and YSYEKL. The CDR3 has 14 residues.